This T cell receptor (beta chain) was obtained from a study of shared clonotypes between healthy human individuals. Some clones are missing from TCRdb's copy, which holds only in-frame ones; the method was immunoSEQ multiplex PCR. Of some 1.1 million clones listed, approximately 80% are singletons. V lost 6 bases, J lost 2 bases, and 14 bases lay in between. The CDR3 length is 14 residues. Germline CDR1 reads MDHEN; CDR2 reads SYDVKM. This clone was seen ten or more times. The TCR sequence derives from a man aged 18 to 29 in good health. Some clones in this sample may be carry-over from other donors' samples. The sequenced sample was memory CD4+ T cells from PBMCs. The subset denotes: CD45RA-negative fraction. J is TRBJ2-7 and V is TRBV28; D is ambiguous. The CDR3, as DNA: TGTGCCAGCAGGTCCGGGCTCCGACCCTACGAGCAGTACTTC. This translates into CASRSGLRPYEQYF.